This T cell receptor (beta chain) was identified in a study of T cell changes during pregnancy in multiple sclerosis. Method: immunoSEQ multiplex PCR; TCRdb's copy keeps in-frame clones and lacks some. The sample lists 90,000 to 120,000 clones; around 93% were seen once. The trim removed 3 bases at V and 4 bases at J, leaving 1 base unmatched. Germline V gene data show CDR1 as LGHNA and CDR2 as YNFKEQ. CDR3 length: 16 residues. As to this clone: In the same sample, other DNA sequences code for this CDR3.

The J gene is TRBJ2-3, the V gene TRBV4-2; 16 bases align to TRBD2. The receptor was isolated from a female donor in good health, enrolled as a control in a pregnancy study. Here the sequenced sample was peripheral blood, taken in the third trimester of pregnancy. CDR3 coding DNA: TGTGCCAGCAGCCAGGGACTAGCGGGGGGGCCAGATACGCAGTATTTT. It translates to CASSQGLAGGPDTQYF.